This TCR beta chain was captured by sequencing in a study of cytomegalovirus exposure and HLA in healthy donors. In the case of this clone: The antigen is unknown.

General study findings and limits: HLA allele associations emerged for roughly 16,000 TCR beta sequences in a later analysis, at 0.05 false discovery rate. A few chains tied to CMV proved CMV antigen-specific in vitro. Clonal expansion, a later analysis showed, was greater in HLA-associated TCR beta chains than in equally common others.

Germline CDR1 reads SGHDT; CDR2 reads YYEEEE. Trimming shortened V by 4 bases and J by 15 bases, and 17 bases separated the two germline ends. The CDR3 loop spans 12 amino acids. PCR employed 60 Vbeta and 13 Jbeta primers. The data were produced by immunoSEQ multiplex PCR, yet TCRdb's version contains in-frame clones alone and is incomplete. The sample contains some 110,000 clones, less than 80% of which appear only once. The source of this sequence is a woman in her forties in good health and CMV-seropositive. The chain is built from TRBV5-6 and TRBJ2-1, with a tentative D call TRBD2 (5 bases). Specimen: PBMCs. The CDR3 bases are TGTGCCAGCAGCCCGGACTCACCCGGTCCGTTCTTC. Amino acid sequence: CASSPDSPGPFF. The full variable domain, its missing parts supplied by reference TRBV5-6 and TRBJ2-1, is DAGVTQSPTHLIKTRGQQVTLRCSPKSGHDTVSWYQQALGQGPQFIFQYYEEEERQRGNFPDRFSGHQFPNYSSELNVNALLLGDSALYLCASSPDSPGPFFGPGTRLTVL.